This T cell receptor beta chain was identified in a study of vaccination effects on CD4 cells after COVID-19 (dated by TCRdb to between 2020 and 2023). With regard to the full study: Post-vaccine samples across the study were collected a median of 72 days after the second dose, with a range of 14 to 241. Altogether, around 9 COVID-19 convalescent patients and 4 SARS-CoV-2-naive healthy vaccine recipients made up the full study. Cultures from other donors in the study were sequenced with the Oncomine TCR Beta short-read assay on an Illumina iSeq 100. SARS-CoV-2 spike-specific CD4+ TCR repertoires from before and after mRNA vaccination were compared in COVID-19 convalescent patients and in infection-naive vaccine recipients.

What the study reported, not specific to this receptor: In healthy vaccine recipients, vaccine-induced clones were almost all SARS-CoV-2 mono-reactive, with only 1 of 255 being cross-reactive with common cold coronaviruses. Marked clonal contraction was observed in both infection-induced and vaccine-induced clones at late post-vaccination timepoints, consistent with waning T cell responses. Only a small number of convalescent patients were included, and no early post-infection timepoints were available, which limited the study.

In the ViraFEST assay, PBMC were stimulated with viral peptide pools, and antigen-specific CD4+ T cell clonotypes were then identified by expansion using TCR sequencing. After 10 days of culture, CD4+ T cells were isolated with the EasySep CD4+ T cell isolation kit. Participants received two doses of either the BNT162b2 or the mRNA-1273 mRNA SARS-CoV-2 vaccine. None of the healthy vaccine recipients had a prior SARS-CoV-2 infection, which was confirmed by nucleocapsid antibody tests that came back negative both before and after vaccination. Some 2 million PBMC per well were cultured in IMDM with around 5.3% human AB serum, 10 IU/ml IL-2 and gentamicin, plus 10 ug/ml peptides. Half of the culture medium was replaced with fresh IL-2-containing medium on days 3 and 7. Unless otherwise noted, each peptide stimulation condition was cultured in triplicate wells. PBMC were separated from whole blood using Ficoll-Paque Plus gradient centrifugation and were then either cryopreserved at -140C or used fresh. The overlapping peptide pools covered the spike proteins of SARS-CoV-2 and of the common cold coronaviruses HCoV-NL63, HCoV-OC43 and HCoV-229E. The QIAamp micro DNA kit was used to extract genomic DNA from the cultured CD4+ T cells.

The CDR3 spans 14 residues, from the cysteine through the phenylalanine. The kept DNA is CDR3 alone, 42 bases in frame from the first base. The germline V gene (reference sequence) provides CDR1 SSHAT and CDR2 FNYEAQ. Cut back by 5 bases and 2 bases, the V and J ends lie 12 bases apart. Note on this clone: Its antigen remains unidentified. The sample holds no much larger clone one base away, and base qualities are not on file.

Preparation of the library involved the immunoSEQ multiplex PCR assay. DNA from the CD4+ T cells that had been cultured and isolated underwent TCR beta CDR3 sequencing. The original methods were these. The analysis removed non-productive TCR sequences, trimmed reads to the CDR3 region, and retained only CDR3s that were 7 or more amino acids long. The MANAFEST web app was used to pick out antigen-specific clonotypes by comparing their expansion in peptide wells with that in reference cultures. To count as positive, a clone had to show expansion at FDR<0.05 compared with the reference and with all other wells, an odds ratio above 5, and a frequency above 0.1% in two replicate wells. A clonotype was defined as cross-reactive if the clonotype was significantly expanded both in SARS-CoV-2 spike wells and in at least one common cold coronavirus spike condition. Using the stringdist R package, CDR3 similarity was measured by Levenshtein distance, and unrooted trees were constructed with ape in R 3.6.1. The clones in this table, taken by TCRdb from immuneACCESS, are in-frame only. Not every clone is retained; where verified, under half of the shortfall comes from an unresolved V gene, and the cause of the rest is unknown. The D gene and trimming were derived from the DNA, and the V and J assignments and clone size from that table. A total of about 29,000 clones appear in this sample, about 74% of them only once. The ten largest make up under 20% of the sample.

The source material was CD4+ T cells from PBMCs cultured with HCoV-OC43 spike peptides, sampled after COVID-19 vaccination. What the cell subset or site label conveys for this sample: HCoV-OC43 spike overlapping peptide pool stimulation. The origin of this receptor is a human donor who received a COVID-19 vaccine. The chain links TRBV7-7 with TRBJ2-5; 6 matching bases give a weak D call of TRBD2. The sequenced DNA is TGTGCCAGCAGCCCGGGACTCCGTCAAGAGACCCAGTACTTC. This gives the protein CASSPGLRQETQYF.